This T cell receptor beta chain was identified during a study of cytomegalovirus exposure and HLA in healthy donors. Deletions cut 6 bases from V and 6 bases from J, with 15 bases between. There are 13 residues in the CDR3. The germline gives CDR1 SGHRS, CDR2 YFSETQ. Primers included in the PCR were 60 Vbeta and 13 Jbeta primers. Method: immunoSEQ multiplex PCR; TCRdb's copy keeps in-frame clones and lacks some. The repertoire shows tens of thousands of clones; the top ten hold roughly 12%. The receptor comes from a woman aged 55-69 years in good health and CMV-seropositive. Source material: PBMCs. The chain joins TRBV5-1 to TRBJ1-1; perhaps TRBD1 as D (5 bases). The CDR3 region has the DNA TGCGCCAGCAAGGTTGGGGGGGTGGCTGAAGCTTTCTTT. Encoded protein: CASKVGGVAEAFF.